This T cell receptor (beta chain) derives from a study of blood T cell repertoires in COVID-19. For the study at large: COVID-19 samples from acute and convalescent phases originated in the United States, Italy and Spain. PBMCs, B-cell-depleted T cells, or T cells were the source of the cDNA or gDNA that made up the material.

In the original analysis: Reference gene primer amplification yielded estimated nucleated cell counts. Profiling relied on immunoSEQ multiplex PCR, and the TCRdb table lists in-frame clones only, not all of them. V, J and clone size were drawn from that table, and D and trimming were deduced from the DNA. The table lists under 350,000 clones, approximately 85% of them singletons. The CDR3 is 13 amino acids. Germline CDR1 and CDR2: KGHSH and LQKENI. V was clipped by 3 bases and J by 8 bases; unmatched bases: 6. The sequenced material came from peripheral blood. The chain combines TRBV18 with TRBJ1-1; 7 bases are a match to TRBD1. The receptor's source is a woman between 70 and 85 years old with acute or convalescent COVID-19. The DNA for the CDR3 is TGTGCCAGCTCACCCCAGACAGGGTTGGAAGCTTTCTTT. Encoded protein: CASSPQTGLEAFF.